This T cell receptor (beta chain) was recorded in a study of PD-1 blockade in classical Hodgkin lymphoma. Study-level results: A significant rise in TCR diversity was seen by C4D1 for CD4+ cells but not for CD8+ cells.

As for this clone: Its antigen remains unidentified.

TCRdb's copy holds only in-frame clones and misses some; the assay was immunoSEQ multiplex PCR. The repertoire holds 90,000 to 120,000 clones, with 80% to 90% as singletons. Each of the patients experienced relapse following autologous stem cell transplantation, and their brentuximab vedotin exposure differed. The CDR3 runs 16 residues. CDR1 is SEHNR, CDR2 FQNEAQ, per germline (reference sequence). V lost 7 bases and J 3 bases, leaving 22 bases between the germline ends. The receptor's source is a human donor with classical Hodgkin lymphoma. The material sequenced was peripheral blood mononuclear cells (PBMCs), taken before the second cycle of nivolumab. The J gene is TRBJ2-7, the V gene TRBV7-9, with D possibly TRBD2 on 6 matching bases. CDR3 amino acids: CASTQWGGTGSYEQYF. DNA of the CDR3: TGTGCCAGCACCCAATGGGGCGGGACCGGGAGCTACGAGCAGTACTTC.